This entry concerns a single TCR beta chain. These data originate in a study of blood T cell repertoires in COVID-19. Study-level information: COVID-19 samples from acute and convalescent phases originated in the United States, Italy and Spain.

CDR1 is LGHDT and CDR2 is YNNKEL in the germline V gene (reference sequence). This CDR3 contains 16 residues. With V trimmed by 1 base and J by 6 bases, 10 bases remained unmatched. Patients of the Seattle cohort, enrolled during active infection, were followed longitudinally. This table comes from immunoSEQ multiplex PCR, and its TCRdb copy is limited to in-frame clones, with some not included. This sample carries 170,000 or so clones, approximately 87% of them seen once, and the ten largest clones take approximately 12%. The clonotype originates from a woman between 70 and 85 years old with COVID-19, enrolled during active disease. Sequencing was carried out using peripheral blood. The rearrangement joins TRBV3-1 (or the pseudogene TRBV3-2) to TRBJ2-7; the match to TRBD1 covers 9 bases. The CDR3 DNA follows: TGTGCCAGCAGCCAAGCTTACGGGACAGGGTTAGTCGAGCAGTACTTC. Encoded protein: CASSQAYGTGLVEQYF.